Listed below are T cell receptor beta chains from one sample, sequenced in a study of blood T cell repertoires in COVID-19. The table came from immunoSEQ multiplex PCR; TCRdb's copy has only in-frame clones and leaves some out. This sample has tens of thousands of clones, with 86% found just once. Sample: peripheral blood. The receptor set was obtained from a man aged 45-60 years with active or convalescent COVID-19. The CDR3 runs from the conserved cysteine through the conserved F or W. A D gene is named only where the DNA matches it firmly. Some rows mark clone size as missing; the rest say once, few, many or name a class of expanded clone.

v_call	clone_size	j_call	cdr3_length	d_call	cdr3_aa	cdr3_nt
TRBV5-4	NA	TRBJ2-3	13	NA	CASSAQGTDTQYF	TGTGCCAGCAGCGCTCAGGGGACAGATACGCAGTATTTT
TRBV19	NA	TRBJ2-1	15	TRBD1	CASTYGQGAVNEQFF	TGTGCCAGTACCTACGGACAGGGGGCGGTTAATGAGCAGTTCTTC
TRBV3-1/TRBV3-2	NA	TRBJ2-3	17	TRBD2	CASSQSSGGGLTDTQYF	TGTGCCAGCAGCCAAAGTAGCGGGGGGGGCCTCACAGATACGCAGTATTTT
TRBV7-8	NA	TRBJ1-6	15	TRBD1	CASSTDRGLNSPLHF	TGTGCCAGCAGCACCGACAGGGGGCTCAATTCACCCCTCCACTTT
TRBV5-1	NA	TRBJ2-1	17	TRBD1	CASSPGRTGSSYNEQFF	TGCGCCAGCAGCCCGGGAAGGACAGGAAGCTCCTACAATGAGCAGTTCTTC
TRBV14	NA	TRBJ1-1	13	NA	CASSQRENTEAFF	TGTGCCAGCAGCCAACGGGAGAACACTGAAGCTTTCTTT
TRBV5-4	NA	TRBJ1-3	15	NA	CASSLAGDFGNTIYF	TGTGCCAGCAGCTTGGCGGGGGACTTTGGAAACACCATATATTTT
TRBV9	NA	TRBJ1-1	15	NA	CASTPGQGLAAEAFF	TGTGCCAGCACCCCCGGGCAGGGGCTGGCCGCTGAAGCTTTCTTT
TRBV18	NA	TRBJ2-3	16	TRBD2	CASSPPASGGPDTQYF	TGTGCCAGCTCACCACCGGCTAGCGGGGGTCCAGATACGCAGTATTTT
TRBV7-8	NA	TRBJ1-2	14	NA	CASSPSGGASGYTF	TGTGCCAGCAGCCCCTCGGGGGGCGCATCCGGCTACACCTTC
TRBV9	NA	TRBJ2-1	16	NA	CASSAYGIGQNNEQFF	TGTGCCAGCAGCGCCTACGGCATTGGACAAAACAATGAGCAGTTCTTC
TRBV11-2	NA	TRBJ2-5	17	TRBD1	CASSLVYHGQGSETQYF	TGTGCCAGCAGCTTAGTATACCATGGACAGGGCTCAGAGACCCAGTACTTC
TRBV3-1/TRBV3-2	NA	TRBJ1-2	14	TRBD1	CASSRGTARDGYTF	TGTGCCAGCAGCCGAGGGACAGCTAGAGATGGCTACACCTTC
TRBV5-8	NA	TRBJ1-1	12	NA	CASSLQWSEAFF	TGTGCCAGCAGCTTGCAGTGGTCTGAAGCTTTCTTT
TRBV28	NA	TRBJ1-4	16	TRBD1	CASSPPPGQGGEKLFF	TGTGCCAGCAGTCCTCCCCCGGGACAGGGTGGCGAAAAACTGTTTTTT
TRBV30	once	TRBJ1-2	11	NA	CAWSGGASYTF	TGTGCCTGGAGTGGCGGCGCCTCCTACACCTTC
TRBV27	NA	TRBJ1-1	15	NA	CASSPFEGRGTEAFF	TGTGCCAGCAGTCCTTTTGAGGGCCGAGGGACTGAAGCTTTCTTT
TRBV27	NA	TRBJ2-4	15	NA	CASSKNTVAKNIQYF	TGTGCCAGCAGCAAAAATACAGTAGCCAAAAACATTCAGTACTTC
TRBV20-1	once	TRBJ2-1	11	TRBD2	CSALAGGEQFF	TGCAGTGCATTAGCGGGGGGTGAGCAGTTCTTC
TRBV3-1/TRBV3-2	NA	TRBJ2-7	14	TRBD1	CASSDIRQGNEQYF	TGTGCCAGCAGCGATATAAGACAGGGTAACGAGCAGTACTTC
TRBV18	NA	TRBJ2-3	16	NA	CASSLDLASDTDTQYF	TGTGCCAGCTCACTCGATCTAGCTTCAGACACAGATACGCAGTATTTT
TRBV7-9	NA	TRBJ1-3	12	NA	CASSPDSYTIYF	TGTGCCAGCAGCCCCGACAGTTACACCATATATTTT
TRBV3-1/TRBV3-2	NA	TRBJ1-2	15	NA	CASSPSGEGGIGYTF	TGTGCCAGCAGCCCGTCTGGGGAGGGAGGGATTGGCTACACCTTC
TRBV5-8	NA	TRBJ2-5	17	TRBD2	CASSLTSGGEFQETQYF	TGTGCCAGCAGCTTGACTAGCGGGGGGGAATTCCAAGAGACCCAGTACTTC
TRBV11-3	NA	TRBJ2-1	16	NA	CASSLGGPGDYNEQFF	TGTGCCAGCAGCTTAGGGGGGCCCGGGGACTACAATGAGCAGTTCTTC
TRBV2	NA	TRBJ1-1	11	NA	CASRGAIEAFF	TGTGCCAGCAGGGGGGCGATTGAAGCTTTCTTT